The clone carrying this T cell receptor (beta chain) has more than one count but fewer than ten. V gave up 2 bases and J gave up 7 bases; unmatched junction bases: 12. The CDR3 extends over 15 amino acids. Per germline, CDR1 GTSNPN and CDR2 SVGIG (reference sequence). TCRB transcripts that were expressed got sequenced, as all of the isolated RNA had been reverse transcribed. Clones were sequenced by immunoSEQ multiplex PCR, and TCRdb holds only the in-frame ones, with some missing. The repertoire holds about 350,000 clones, with 15% to 20% as singletons. The data were obtained in a study of beta chain features in type 1 diabetes.

The sequencing input was naive CD4+ T cells from blood. The TCR was taken from a young woman in good health. This chain links TRBV30 with TRBJ2-3, with TRBD1 matching 7 bases. The CDR3 loop is CAWSRGGSGGNTQYF. DNA of the CDR3: TGTGCCTGGAGTCGTGGGGGTTCAGGGGGAAATACGCAGTATTTT.